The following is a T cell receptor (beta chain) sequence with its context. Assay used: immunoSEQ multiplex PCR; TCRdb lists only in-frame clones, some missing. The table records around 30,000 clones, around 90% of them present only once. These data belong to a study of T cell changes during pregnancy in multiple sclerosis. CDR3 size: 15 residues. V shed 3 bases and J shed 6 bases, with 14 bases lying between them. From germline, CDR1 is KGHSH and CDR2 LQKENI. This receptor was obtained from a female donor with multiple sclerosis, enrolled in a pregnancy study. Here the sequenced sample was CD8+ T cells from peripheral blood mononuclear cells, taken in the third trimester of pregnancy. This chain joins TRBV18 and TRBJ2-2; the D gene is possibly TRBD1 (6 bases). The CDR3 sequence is CASSPGTHRPGELFF. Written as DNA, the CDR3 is TGTGCCAGCTCACCTGGGACACACAGGCCCGGGGAGCTGTTTTTT.